The present TCR beta chain was sequenced within a study of blood T cell repertoires in COVID-19. This CDR3 comprises 14 residues. From germline, CDR1 is SGHDT and CDR2 YYEEEE. V shed 6 bases, J shed 3 bases, and the junction held 5 bases outside the gene matches. In the authors' workflow: Amplification with reference gene primers provided the estimates of nucleated cell counts. The protocol was immunoSEQ multiplex PCR, while the TCRdb copy is restricted to in-frame clones and leaves out a portion. Clone size and the V and J calls come from that table; the DNA yielded D and trimming. The sample consists of about 65,000 clones, 65% to 85% of them appearing once.

The V and J genes are TRBV5-6 and TRBJ1-3, with 8 positions matching TRBD1. Sample: peripheral blood. This receptor was obtained from a human donor in a cohort sampled during active COVID-19. CDR3 nucleotide sequence: TGTGCCAGCACCATGACAGGGGTTGGAAACACCATATATTTT. Its protein is CASTMTGVGNTIYF.